This T cell receptor beta chain was sequenced during a study of OX40 agonist ivuxolimab in advanced cancers. Study-wide background: Two patients with cutaneous melanoma and one with hepatocellular carcinoma, three in total, showed partial responses.

Trimming cost V 1 base and J 5 bases; bases outside gene matches: 2. The CDR3 is made up of 13 amino acids. Germline-derived CDR1 and CDR2 are SGHRS and YFSETQ. Repertoires were generated with immunoSEQ multiplex PCR, while TCRdb's copy carries only in-frame clones and drops some. Of some 100,000 clones in the sample, 84% were seen once. The TCR comes from an adult with an advanced solid tumor such as melanoma, head and neck, liver or kidney cancer. This sequence joins TRBV5-1 and TRBJ2-5, with 7 bases identical to TRBD1. The sequences come from CD4+ or CD8+ T cells sorted from blood, collected in a trial of the OX40 agonist ivuxolimab. The CDR3 sequence is CASSLQGDETQYF. The DNA of the CDR3 is TGCGCCAGCAGCTTGCAGGGGGACGAGACCCAGTACTTC.